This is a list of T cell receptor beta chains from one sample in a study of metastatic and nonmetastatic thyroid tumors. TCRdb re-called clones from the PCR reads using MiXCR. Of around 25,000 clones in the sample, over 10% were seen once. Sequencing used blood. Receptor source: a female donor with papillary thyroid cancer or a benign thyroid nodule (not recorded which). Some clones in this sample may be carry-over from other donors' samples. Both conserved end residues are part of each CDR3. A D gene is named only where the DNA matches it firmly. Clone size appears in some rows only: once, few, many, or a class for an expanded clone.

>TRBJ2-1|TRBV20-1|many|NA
TGCAGTGCTAGAGACACTACTTCCTCCTACAATGAGCAGTTCTTC
CSARDTTSSYNEQFF
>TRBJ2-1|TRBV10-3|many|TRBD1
TGTGCCATCAGTGAGGACACTTACGACAGGGGAGGCAATGAGCAGTTCTTC
CAISEDTYDRGGNEQFF
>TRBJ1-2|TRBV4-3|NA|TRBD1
TGCGCCAGCAGGCAAGACAGGGAAGGGGGCTATGGCGACACCTTC
CASRQDREGGYGDTF
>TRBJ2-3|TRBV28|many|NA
TGTGCCAGCAGTTTTAGCGGCCCTCTGAGTGATACGCAGTATTTT
CASSFSGPLSDTQYF
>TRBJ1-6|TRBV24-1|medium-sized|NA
TGTGCCACCAGTGATGTATTTAGAGGACGGCTACGGAAACTCTATAATTCACCCCTCCACTTT
CATSDVFRGRLRKLYNSPLHF
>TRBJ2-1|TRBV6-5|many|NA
TGTGCCAGCAGTTACGGTGGGGTAAGGGGCAATGAGCAGTTCTTC
CASSYGGVRGNEQFF
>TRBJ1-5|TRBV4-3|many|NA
TGCGCCAGCAGCCAAGATCGGACAGAGGGCCAGCCCCAGCATTTT
CASSQDRTEGQPQHF
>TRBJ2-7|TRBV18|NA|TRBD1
TGTGCCAGCTCACCGCTGGGACAGGGTTCCTACGAGCAGTACTTC
CASSPLGQGSYEQYF
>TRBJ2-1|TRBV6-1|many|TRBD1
TGTGCCAGCAGTGATGTCCGGGACAGGGGAATCAATGAGCAGTTCTTC
CASSDVRDRGINEQFF
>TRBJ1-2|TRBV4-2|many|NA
TGTGCCAGCAGCCAAGATTCCGGGAACTATGGCTACACCTTC
CASSQDSGNYGYTF
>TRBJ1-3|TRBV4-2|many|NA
TGTGCCAGCAGCCAAGAATCGGGGACTGGAAACACCATATATTTT
CASSQESGTGNTIYF
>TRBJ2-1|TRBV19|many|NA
TGTGCCAGTAGCCGGGCCTACAATGAGCAGTTCTTC
CASSRAYNEQFF
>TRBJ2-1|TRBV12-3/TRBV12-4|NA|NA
TGTGCCAGCAGTTTAGGAGCAGGGGTAGCTTGGGGGCAGTTCTTC
CASSLGAGVAWGQFF
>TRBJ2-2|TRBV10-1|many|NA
TGCGCCAGCAGTGAGTTTAGCGTGCCCGGGGAGCTGTTTTTT
CASSEFSVPGELFF
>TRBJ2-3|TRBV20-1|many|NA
TGCAGTGCTCAACGTCGGAGTAGAGGGGCAGATACGCAGTATTTT
CSAQRRSRGADTQYF
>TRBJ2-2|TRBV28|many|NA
TGTGCCATCGAAGGGAACACCGGGGAGCTGTTTTTT
CAIEGNTGELFF
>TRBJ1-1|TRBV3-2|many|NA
TGTGCCAGCAGCCAAGAAGGTAGCACCATTGAAGCTTTCTTT
CASSQEGSTIEAFF
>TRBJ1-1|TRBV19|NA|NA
TGTGCCAGTAGTCGGGGGGGGCTGTGTGTGAACACTGAAGCTTTCTTT
CASSRGGLCVNTEAFF
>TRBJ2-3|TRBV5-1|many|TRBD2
TGCGCCAGCAGCTTGGTAGCGGGAGGGGGCACAGATACGCAGTATTTT
CASSLVAGGGTDTQYF
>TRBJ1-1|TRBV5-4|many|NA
TGTGCCAGCATTGTCTGGGGGGCGCGAACTGAAGCTTTCTTT
CASIVWGARTEAFF
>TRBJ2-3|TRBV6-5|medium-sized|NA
TGTGCCAGCAGTTACTCCAGCGGGCTTGATACGCAGTATTTT
CASSYSSGLDTQYF
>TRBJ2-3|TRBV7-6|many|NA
TGTGCCAGCAGCTTAGGGACGGCAATTAGCACAGATACGCAGTATTTT
CASSLGTAISTDTQYF
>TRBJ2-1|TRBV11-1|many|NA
TGTGCCAGCAGCACGGACAGAGAGATCTACAATGAGCAGTTCTTC
CASSTDREIYNEQFF
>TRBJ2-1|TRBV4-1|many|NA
TGCGCCAGCAGCCAAGGCCGGTTAGCGGACCTATACAATGAGCAGTTCTTC
CASSQGRLADLYNEQFF
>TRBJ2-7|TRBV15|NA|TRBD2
TGTACCACCAGCCCCCCCGGGGGGAGAGGATTCTACGAGCAGTACTTC
CTTSPPGGRGFYEQYF
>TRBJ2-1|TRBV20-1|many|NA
TGCAGTGCTAGTTATACTACTAGGCCCCATGAGCAGTTCTTC
CSASYTTRPHEQFF
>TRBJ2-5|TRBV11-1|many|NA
TGTGCCAGCAGCCTGAAGAAAAGGGGACTTTTGTACCAAGAGACCCAGTACTTC
CASSLKKRGLLYQETQYF
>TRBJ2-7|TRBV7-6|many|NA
TGTGCCAGCAGCTTAGGGGGGCGGGGCTCCTACGAGCAGTACTTC
CASSLGGRGSYEQYF
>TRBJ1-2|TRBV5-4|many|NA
TGTGCCAGCAGCTCCCCCCAGGGTCCCTATGGCTACACCTTC
CASSSPQGPYGYTF
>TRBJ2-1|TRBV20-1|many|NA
TGCAGTGCTAGAGATCCCGCTAGCCCATACAATGAGCAGTTCTTC
CSARDPASPYNEQFF
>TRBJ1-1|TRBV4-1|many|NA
TGCGCCAGCAGCCAAGATCGGGCAGGGTGGACTGAAGCTTTCTTT
CASSQDRAGWTEAFF
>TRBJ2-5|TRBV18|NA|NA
TGTGCCAGCTCACCATTGACGGGATCAGAGACCCAGTACTTC
CASSPLTGSETQYF
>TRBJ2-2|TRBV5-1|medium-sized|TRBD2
TGCGCCAGCAGCGCCCAAGCGGGGTACACCGGGGAGCTGTTTTTT
CASSAQAGYTGELFF
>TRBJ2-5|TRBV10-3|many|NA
TGTGCCATCAGTGAGTCGACGAATCAAGAGACCCAGTACTTC
CAISESTNQETQYF
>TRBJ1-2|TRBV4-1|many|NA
TGCGCCAGCAGCCAGGGCCCTTCTTCTAATATCCCAGCTAACTATGGCTACACCTTC
CASSQGPSSNIPANYGYTF
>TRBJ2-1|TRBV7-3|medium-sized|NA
TGTGCCAGCAGCTTAAAGAGCGGGCTCCAAGGACACAATGAGCAGTTCTTC
CASSLKSGLQGHNEQFF
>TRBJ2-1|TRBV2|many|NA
TGTGCCAGCAGCGGTTATGAGCAGTTCTTC
CASSGYEQFF
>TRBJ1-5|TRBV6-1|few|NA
TGTGCCAGCGCCGCGGCCCTCAATCAGCCCCAGCATTTT
CASAAALNQPQHF
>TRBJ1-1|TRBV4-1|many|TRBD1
TGCGCCAGCAGCTTAGACAGGGGGTGGGACACTGAAGCTTTCTTT
CASSLDRGWDTEAFF
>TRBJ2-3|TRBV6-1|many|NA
TGTGCCAGCAGTACGCTGGGACTTAGCACATATACGCAGTATTTT
CASSTLGLSTYTQYF
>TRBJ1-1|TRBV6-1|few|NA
TGTGCCAGCAGAAGGAACATGAACACTGGAGATTTCTTT
CASRRNMNTGDFF
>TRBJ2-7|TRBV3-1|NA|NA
TGTGCCAGCAGCCAATATGGGAGGCACGGGCAGTACTTC
CASSQYGRHGQYF
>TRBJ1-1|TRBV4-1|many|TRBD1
TGCGCCAGCAGCCAACAACAGGGGGGAAGCACTGAAGCTTTCTTT
CASSQQQGGSTEAFF
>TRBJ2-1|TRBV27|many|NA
TGTGCCAGCAGTTTACTGGCCCAAATTCCAATTGAGCAGTTCTTC
CASSLLAQIPIEQFF
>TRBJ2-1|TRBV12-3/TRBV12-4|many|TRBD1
TGTGCCAGCAGCATGGGGCAGGGGGCGAGCAATGAGCAGTTCTTC
CASSMGQGASNEQFF
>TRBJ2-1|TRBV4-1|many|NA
TGCGCCAGCAGCCAAGCGAGGGGGGGGGCTCTCGACAATGAGCAGTTCTTC
CASSQARGGALDNEQFF
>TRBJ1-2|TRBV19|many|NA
TGTGCCAGGAGACACCTTTATGGCTACACCTTC
CARRHLYGYTF
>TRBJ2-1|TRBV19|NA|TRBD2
TGTGCCAGTAGTATATGTGCGGGAGGGTCTTGGGGGCAGTTCTTC
CASSICAGGSWGQFF
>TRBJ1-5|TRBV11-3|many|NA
TGTGCCAGCAGCTTAGGACAGAGACAATTCAATCAGCCCCAGCATTTT
CASSLGQRQFNQPQHF
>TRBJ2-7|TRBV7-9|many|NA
TGTGCCAGCATGGTGGCAGGGGACGCCCTCGAGCAGTACTTC
CASMVAGDALEQYF
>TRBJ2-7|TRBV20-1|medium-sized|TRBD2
TGCAGTGCTCCCCCCCCTCCCCCTAGCGGGAGGGCCCTCGGCGAGCAGTACTTC
CSAPPPPPSGRALGEQYF
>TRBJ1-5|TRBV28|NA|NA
TGTGCCAGCAGTTGTCTAGCGGGGCAGAATCAGCCCCAGCATTTT
CASSCLAGQNQPQHF
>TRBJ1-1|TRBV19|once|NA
NA
CASSIQGKETQYFGGTEAFF
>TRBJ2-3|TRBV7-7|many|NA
TGTGCCAGCAGCTTGTCATACGGGATGGGGACAGATACGCAGTATTTT
CASSLSYGMGTDTQYF
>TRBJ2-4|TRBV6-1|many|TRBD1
TGTGCCAGCAGTTTAGGACAGGGGGCAACCAAAAACATTCAGTACTTC
CASSLGQGATKNIQYF
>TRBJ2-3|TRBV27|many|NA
TGTGCCAGCGTACCCCGAGGGGCAGGGCTCACAGATACGCAGTATTTT
CASVPRGAGLTDTQYF